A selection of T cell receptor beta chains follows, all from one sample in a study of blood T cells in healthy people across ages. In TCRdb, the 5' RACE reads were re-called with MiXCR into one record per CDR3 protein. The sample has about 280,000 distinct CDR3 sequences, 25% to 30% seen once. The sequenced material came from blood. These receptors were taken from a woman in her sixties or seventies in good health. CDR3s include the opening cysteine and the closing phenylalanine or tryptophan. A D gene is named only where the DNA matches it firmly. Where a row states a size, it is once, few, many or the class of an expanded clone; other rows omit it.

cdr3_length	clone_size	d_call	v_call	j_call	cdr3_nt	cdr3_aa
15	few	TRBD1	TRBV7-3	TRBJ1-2	TGTGCCAGCAGCTTAGCAGGGACAGGGGGCTATGGCTACACCTTC	CASSLAGTGGYGYTF
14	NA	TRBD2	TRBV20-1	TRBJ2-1	TGCAGTGCTAGTACCCCGGGACTATTCAATGAGCAGTTCTTC	CSASTPGLFNEQFF
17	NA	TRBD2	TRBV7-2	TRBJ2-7	TGTGCCAGCAGACGAGAGATGTCTAGCGGGAGACGGAACGAGCAGTACTTC	CASRREMSSGRRNEQYF
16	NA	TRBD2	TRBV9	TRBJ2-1	TGTGCCAGCAGCGTAGATCCCAGCGGGAGTTACAATGAGCAGTTCTTC	CASSVDPSGSYNEQFF
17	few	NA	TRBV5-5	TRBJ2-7	TGTGCCGGCAGCTTGGCTTGGGGGCTAGCGGCCTCCTACGAGCAGTACTTC	CAGSLAWGLAASYEQYF
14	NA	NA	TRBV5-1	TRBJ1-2	TGCGCCAGCAGCTTGGGAGTCGGTAACTATGGCTACACCTTC	CASSLGVGNYGYTF
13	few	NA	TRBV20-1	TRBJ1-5	TGCAGTGCTAGAGATGCATTCCAGCAGCCCCAGCATTTT	CSARDAFQQPQHF
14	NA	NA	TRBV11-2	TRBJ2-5	TGTGCCAGCAGCTTAGACGGGATTAAAGAGACCCAGTGCTTC	CASSLDGIKETQCF
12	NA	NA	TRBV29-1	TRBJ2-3	TGCAGCGTGGAAGGGTCCACAGATACGCAGTATTTT	CSVEGSTDTQYF
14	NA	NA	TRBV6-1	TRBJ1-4	TGTGCCAGCACCCCGGGACGGTCTAATGAAAAACTGTTTTTT	CASTPGRSNEKLFF
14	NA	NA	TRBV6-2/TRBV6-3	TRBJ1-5	TGTGCCAGCAGTGAGGAGGGGAGCAACCAGCCCCAGCATTTT	CASSEEGSNQPQHF
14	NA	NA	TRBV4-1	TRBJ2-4	TGCGCCAGCAGAGACCCCAAACGAGTGGACATTCAGTACTTC	CASRDPKRVDIQYF
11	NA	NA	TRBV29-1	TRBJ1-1	TGCAGCGTCTACGTGAACACTGAAGCTTTCTTT	CSVYVNTEAFF
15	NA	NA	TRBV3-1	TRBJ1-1	TGTGCCAGCAGCCAAGATCGTATCCAGAACACTGAAGCTTTCTTT	CASSQDRIQNTEAFF
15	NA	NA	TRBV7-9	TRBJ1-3	TGTGCCAGCAGCCCCCCCTGGGGGGCCGGAGACACCATATATTTT	CASSPPWGAGDTIYF
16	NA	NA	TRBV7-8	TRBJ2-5	TGTGCCAGCAGTCCACTTCTGGAGAAGCTTTGGGAGACCCAGTACTTC	CASSPLLEKLWETQYF
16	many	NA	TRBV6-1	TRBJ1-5	TGTGCCAGCAGTGAAGCGCGCAGGACCGGCAATCAGCCCCAGCATTTT	CASSEARRTGNQPQHF
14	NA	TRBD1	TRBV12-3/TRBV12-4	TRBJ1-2	TGTGCCAGCAGTTTCAACACAGGGGGCAATGGCTACACCTTC	CASSFNTGGNGYTF
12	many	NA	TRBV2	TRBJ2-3	TGTGCCAGCGGAGGGTACACAGATACGCAGTATTTT	CASGGYTDTQYF
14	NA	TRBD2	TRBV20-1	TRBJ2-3	TGCAGTGCCCCGAGACTAGCGGGGGGTGGTGGGCAGTATTTT	CSAPRLAGGGGQYF
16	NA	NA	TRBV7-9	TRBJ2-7	TGTGCCAGCAGCTTAGGTCCCCAGCGGGCGGGTTACGAGCAGTACTTC	CASSLGPQRAGYEQYF
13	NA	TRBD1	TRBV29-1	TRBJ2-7	TGCAGCGTTACCGGACAGGGCCCCTACGAGCAGTACTTC	CSVTGQGPYEQYF
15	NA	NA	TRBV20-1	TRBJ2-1	TGCAGTGTTCAGAGGGCGGTTGGGTCCTACAATGAGCAGTTCTTC	CSVQRAVGSYNEQFF
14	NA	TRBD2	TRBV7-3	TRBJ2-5	TGTGCCAGCAGCCCAGGACTAGCGGGGGGGACCCAGTACTTC	CASSPGLAGGTQYF
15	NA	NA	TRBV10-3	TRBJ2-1	TGTGCCATCAGCGCCCAGGTTAGCTCCTACAATGAGCAGTTCTTC	CAISAQVSSYNEQFF
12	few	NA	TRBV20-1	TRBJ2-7	TGCAGTGCTCGTCGGGATGTCCACGAGCAGTACTTC	CSARRDVHEQYF
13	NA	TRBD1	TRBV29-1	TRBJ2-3	TGCAGCGTCGATACTGACAGGGGCGATACGCAGTATTTT	CSVDTDRGDTQYF
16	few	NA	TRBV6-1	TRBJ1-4	TGTGCCAGCAGTCGGCATAGTACCTCAACTAATGAAAAACTGTTTTTT	CASSRHSTSTNEKLFF
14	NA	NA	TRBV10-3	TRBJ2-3	TGTGCCATCAGTGTGGCAGGGAGCACAGATACGCAGTATTTT	CAISVAGSTDTQYF
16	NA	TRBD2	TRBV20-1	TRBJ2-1	TGCAGTGCTATCCCCTTGACTAGCGGGATATACAATGAGCAGTTCTTC	CSAIPLTSGIYNEQFF
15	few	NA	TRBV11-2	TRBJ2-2	TGTGCCAGCAGCTTAGATCAATGGGGGACCGGGGAGCTGTTTTTT	CASSLDQWGTGELFF
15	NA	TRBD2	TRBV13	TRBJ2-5	TGTGCCAGCAGCCCGGGAGGGAGTTTACAAGAGACCCAGTACTTC	CASSPGGSLQETQYF
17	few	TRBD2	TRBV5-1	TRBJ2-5	TGCGCCAGCAGCTCGACTAGCGCGACCTCGAGGGGGGAGACCCAGTACTTC	CASSSTSATSRGETQYF
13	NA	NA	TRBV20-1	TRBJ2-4	TGCAGTGTTCCGTCTTTAGCCAAAAACATTCAGTACTTC	CSVPSLAKNIQYF
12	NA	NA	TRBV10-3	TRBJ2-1	TGTGCCATCAGTGAGGGGTCGGTTGAGCAGTTCTTC	CAISEGSVEQFF
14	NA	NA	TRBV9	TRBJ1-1	TGTGCCAGCAGATCCACGGACACGAACACTGAAGCTTTCTTT	CASRSTDTNTEAFF
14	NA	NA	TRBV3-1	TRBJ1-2	TGTGCCAGCAGCCAAGTGACAGACAACTATGGCTACACCTTC	CASSQVTDNYGYTF
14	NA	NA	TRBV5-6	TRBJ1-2	TGTGCCAGCAGCTCCGGAGGGAAAAACTATGGCTACACCTTC	CASSSGGKNYGYTF
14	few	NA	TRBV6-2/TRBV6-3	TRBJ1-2	TGTGCCAGCAGTCCGACAGAGAACCTCTATGGCTACACCTTC	CASSPTENLYGYTF
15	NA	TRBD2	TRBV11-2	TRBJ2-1	TGTGCCAGCAGCCTTAGCGGGACCCCCTACAATGAGCAGTTCTTC	CASSLSGTPYNEQFF
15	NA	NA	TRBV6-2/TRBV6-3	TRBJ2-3	TGTGCCAGCAGTTACGTTGGGAGTGGTTCAGATACGCAGTATTTT	CASSYVGSGSDTQYF
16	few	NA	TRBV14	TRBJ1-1	TGTGCCAGCAGCCAAGGGCTGATGGGAGTGAACACTGAGGCTTTCTTT	CASSQGLMGVNTEAFF
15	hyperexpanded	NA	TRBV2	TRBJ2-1	TGTGCCAGCAGTGAAGGCGCGAGCTCCTACAATGAGCAGTTCTTC	CASSEGASSYNEQFF
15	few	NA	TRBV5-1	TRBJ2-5	TGCGCCAGCAGCTTGGTGGGGAATTACCGAGAGACCCAGTACTTC	CASSLVGNYRETQYF
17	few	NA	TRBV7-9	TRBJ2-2	TGTGCCAGCAGCACCTCCTGGGCTAGAACGAACACCGGGGAGCTGTTTTTT	CASSTSWARTNTGELFF